This T cell receptor beta chain came from a study of OX40 agonist ivuxolimab in advanced cancers. Study-wide background: Those treated in dose escalation had hepatocellular carcinoma, melanoma, renal cell cancer or head and neck cancer. Earlier anti-PD-1, anti-PD-L1 or anti-CTLA-4 therapy was permitted; over 35% had received some. Of the patients, three showed partial responses, one with hepatocellular carcinoma and two with cutaneous melanoma.

V lost 0 bases and J lost 6, with 11 bases in between. CDR1 is MNHNS and CDR2 is SASEGT in the germline V gene. The CDR3 consists of 14 residues. The table came from immunoSEQ multiplex PCR; TCRdb's copy has only in-frame clones and leaves some out. The sample shows about 59,000 clones, around 86% of them seen only once. The gene calls are TRBV6-1 and TRBJ1-2; the D gene is possibly TRBD1 (5 bases). The sequence was collected from an adult with an advanced solid tumor such as melanoma, head and neck, liver or kidney cancer. This sample comprised CD4+ or CD8+ T cells sorted from blood, obtained in a trial of the OX40 agonist ivuxolimab. The CDR3 protein is CASSEARDSHGYTF. The DNA for the CDR3 is TGTGCCAGCAGTGAAGCAAGGGACTCACATGGCTACACCTTC.